The source of this T cell receptor beta chain is a study of blood T cells in healthy people across ages. Study-wide context: Template switching recovered approximately one barcoded beta molecule for every two T cells. Study-level results: Investigators treated diversity estimates from one million T cells as underestimates.

For the second PCR, which ran for roughly 6 to 12 cycles, a sample-barcoded 5' primer and a J-beta primer mix were used. Via MiXCR, TCRdb re-called the 5' RACE reads, giving one row per CDR3 protein. The data hold 1,300,000 or so distinct CDR3 sequences, with approximately 59% observed a single time. The CDR3 consists of 16 residues. V was pared by 7 bases and J by 3 bases, with 15 bases of the junction left unmatched. A remark on this clonotype: What it binds is not known.

The source is a young man in good health. This chain links TRBV12-3 or TRBV12-4 with TRBJ2-7; TRBD2 agrees at 7 bases. Sequencing was performed on blood. CDR3 sequence: CASTLAPRSGIYEQYF. CDR3 in DNA: TGTGCCAGCACCTTGGCGCCTCGGAGCGGGATCTACGAGCAGTACTTC.